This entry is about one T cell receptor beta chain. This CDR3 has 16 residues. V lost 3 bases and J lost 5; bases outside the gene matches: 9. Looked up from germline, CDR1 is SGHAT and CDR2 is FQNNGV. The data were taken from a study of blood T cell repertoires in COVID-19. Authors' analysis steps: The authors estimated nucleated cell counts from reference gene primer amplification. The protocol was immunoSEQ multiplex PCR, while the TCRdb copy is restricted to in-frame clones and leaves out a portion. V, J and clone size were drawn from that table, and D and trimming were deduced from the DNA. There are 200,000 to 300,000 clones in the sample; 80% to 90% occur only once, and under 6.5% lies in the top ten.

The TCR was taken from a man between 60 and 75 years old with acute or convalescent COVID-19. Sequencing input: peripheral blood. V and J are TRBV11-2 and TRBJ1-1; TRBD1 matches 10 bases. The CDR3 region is CASSLSTGTGVTEAFF. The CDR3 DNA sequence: TGTGCCAGCAGCTTGAGCACCGGGACAGGGGTTACTGAAGCTTTCTTT.